Detailed here is one T cell receptor beta chain. Per the original data handling: Estimates of nucleated cell counts were drawn from the amplification of reference gene primers. Assay: immunoSEQ multiplex PCR; the TCRdb copy retains only in-frame clones and omits some. V and J calls and clone size follow that table, whereas D and trimming were derived from the DNA. The sample consists of more than 110,000 clones, approximately 90% of them appearing once. This entry is derived from a study of blood T cell repertoires in COVID-19. Background on the study: Some COVID-19 samples were acute and others convalescent; all came from the United States, Italy and Spain. Sources were T cells, B-cell-depleted T cells, or PBMCs; the material itself was cDNA or gDNA.

V was pared by 4 bases and J by 0 bases, with 13 bases between. This CDR3 is 17 amino acids long. From germline, CDR1 is MNHNS and CDR2 SASEGT. This TCR was sampled from a woman aged 80 or over with acute or convalescent COVID-19. The J gene is TRBJ1-6, the V gene TRBV6-1, with a weak D call TRBD1 (5 bases). Sequencing was done on a sample of peripheral blood. This CDR3 is CASSGQDISSYNSPLHF. The CDR3 DNA is TGTGCCAGCAGTGGGCAGGACATTAGCTCCTATAATTCACCCCTCCACTTT.